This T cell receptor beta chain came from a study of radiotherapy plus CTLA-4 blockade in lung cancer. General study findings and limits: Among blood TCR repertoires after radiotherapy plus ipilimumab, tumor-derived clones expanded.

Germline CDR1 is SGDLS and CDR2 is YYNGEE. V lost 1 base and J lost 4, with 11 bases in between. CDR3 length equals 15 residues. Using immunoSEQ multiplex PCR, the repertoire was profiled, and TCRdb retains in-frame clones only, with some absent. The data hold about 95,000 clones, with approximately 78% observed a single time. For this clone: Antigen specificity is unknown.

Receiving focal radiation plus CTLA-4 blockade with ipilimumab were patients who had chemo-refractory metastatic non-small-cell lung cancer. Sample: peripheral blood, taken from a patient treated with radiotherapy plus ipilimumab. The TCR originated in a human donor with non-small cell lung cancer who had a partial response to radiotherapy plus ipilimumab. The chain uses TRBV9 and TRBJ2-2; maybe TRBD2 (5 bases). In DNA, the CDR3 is TGTGCCAGCAGCGTAAGGAGCGAGGGCACCGGGGAGCTGTTTTTT. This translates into CASSVRSEGTGELFF.